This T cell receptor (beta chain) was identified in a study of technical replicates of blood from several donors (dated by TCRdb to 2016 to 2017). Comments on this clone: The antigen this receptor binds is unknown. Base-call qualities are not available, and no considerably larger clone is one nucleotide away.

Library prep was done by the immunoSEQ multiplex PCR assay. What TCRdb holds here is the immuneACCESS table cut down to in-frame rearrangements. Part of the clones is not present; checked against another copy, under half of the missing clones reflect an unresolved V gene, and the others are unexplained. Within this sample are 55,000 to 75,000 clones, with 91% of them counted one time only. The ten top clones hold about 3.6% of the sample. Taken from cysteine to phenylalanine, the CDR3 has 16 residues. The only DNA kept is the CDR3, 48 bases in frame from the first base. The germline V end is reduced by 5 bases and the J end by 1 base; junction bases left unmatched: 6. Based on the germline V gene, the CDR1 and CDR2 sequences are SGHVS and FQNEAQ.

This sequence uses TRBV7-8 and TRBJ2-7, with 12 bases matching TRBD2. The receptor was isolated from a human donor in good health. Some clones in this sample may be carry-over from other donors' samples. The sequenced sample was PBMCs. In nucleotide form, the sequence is TGTGCCAGCAGCCCGGGACTAGCGGGTACATCCTACGAGCAGTACTTC. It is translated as CASSPGLAGTSYEQYF.